These T cell receptor beta chains were read from a single sample in a study of lymphopenia after photon versus proton radiotherapy. The table came from immunoSEQ multiplex PCR; TCRdb's copy has only in-frame clones and leaves some out. The sample shows about 65,000 clones, about 87% of them seen only once. The specimen was peripheral blood, collected from a patient treated with proton-based radiotherapy. All receptors derive from an elderly man with esophageal cancer. CDR3s leave out the opening cysteine and the closing phenylalanine or tryptophan.

TRBV19	TRBJ2-5	ASSMRGGTGETQY
TRBV19	TRBJ1-2	ASRDRGDIYGYT
TRBV25-1	TRBJ2-5	ASSGGTGYQETQY
TRBV30	TRBJ2-1	AWSEGQGEYNEQF
TRBV27	TRBJ2-3	ASKTGGGTDTQY
TRBV25-1	TRBJ1-1	ASSDRGSLEAF
TRBV6-5	TRBJ1-1	ASSSNLNTEAF
TRBV7-6	TRBJ2-1	ASSRSGVGGIYNEQF
TRBV30	TRBJ2-3	AWSVLWGTQY
TRBV13	TRBJ2-7	ASSPGVGTYEQY
TRBV30	TRBJ1-5	AWSRQVISNQPQH
TRBV10-3	TRBJ1-1	AVLGTANTEAF
TRBV10-2	TRBJ1-1	ASRLGQGNTEAF
TRBV29-1	TRBJ2-1	SVVHGRGDNEQF
TRBV18	TRBJ2-5	ASSPPQGRETQY
TRBV5-1	TRBJ2-2	ASRTGIRANTGELF
TRBV5-1	TRBJ1-2	ASSPGQGYHGYT
TRBV4-2	TRBJ2-3	ASSQERGTDTQY
TRBV7-9	TRBJ2-3	ASSRAGGTQY
TRBV7-2	TRBJ1-4	ASSLAGGWEKLF
TRBV15	TRBJ2-5	ATSRYRGPGTETQY
TRBV29-1	TRBJ1-1	SVGTTGSTEAF
TRBV5-5	TRBJ2-3	ASSLGTSGTDTQY
TRBV9	TRBJ2-2	ASSVPKTGADTGELF
TRBV4-1	TRBJ2-5	ASSQGWGAGGETQY
TRBV30	TRBJ1-1	AWRSGGVGYTEAF
TRBV5-1	TRBJ1-4	ASSLNQINEKLF
TRBV7-3	TRBJ2-5	ASSLGTAPYQETQY
TRBV19	TRBJ2-5	ASSMDREETQY
TRBV7-6	TRBJ1-2	ASSYVYGYT
TRBV19	TRBJ2-7	ASSASTGIFGEQY
TRBV19	TRBJ2-7	ASSTQGASEQY
TRBV30	TRBJ2-7	AWSGQGYEQY
TRBV4-3	TRBJ2-3	ASSQEAFRGDTQY
TRBV18	TRBJ1-1	ASSPTGGIGNTEAF
TRBV6-6	TRBJ2-7	ASSYVAYEQY
TRBV6-5	TRBJ1-1	ASSYSPQLNTEAF
TRBV5-1	TRBJ1-4	ASNTGQPGGEKLF
TRBV7-9	TRBJ2-7	ASSLVERSYEQY
TRBV7-9	TRBJ2-7	ASSFAGPSYEQY
TRBV7-2	TRBJ2-7	ASSLSSSYEQY
TRBV6-6	TRBJ1-2	ASRRGENYGYT
TRBV5-6	TRBJ2-2	ASSLIGLANAGELF
TRBV7-2	TRBJ2-4	ASSHPGLAVAKNIQY
TRBV4-3	TRBJ2-3	ASSPSDRGRGTDTQY
TRBV9	TRBJ1-1	ASSVDIGGTNTEAF
TRBV5-1	TRBJ2-5	ASSLGTSDETQY
TRBV16	TRBJ1-1	ASSAGQGWNTEAF
TRBV19	TRBJ2-2	ASSQHAGGELF
TRBV7-2	TRBJ1-1	ASSLYGAATNTEAF
TRBV7-9	TRBJ2-3	ASSLGAAYTDTQY
TRBV5-5	TRBJ1-2	ASSPGQGYYGYT
TRBV7-9	TRBJ2-5	ASSLVRDSHQETQY
TRBV7-2	TRBJ2-2	ASSLQGPGTGELF
TRBV7-6	TRBJ2-1	ASSLANDREQF
TRBV7-2	TRBJ1-5	ASSHGTSYSNQPQH
TRBV25-1	TRBJ1-4	ASARDSNEKLF